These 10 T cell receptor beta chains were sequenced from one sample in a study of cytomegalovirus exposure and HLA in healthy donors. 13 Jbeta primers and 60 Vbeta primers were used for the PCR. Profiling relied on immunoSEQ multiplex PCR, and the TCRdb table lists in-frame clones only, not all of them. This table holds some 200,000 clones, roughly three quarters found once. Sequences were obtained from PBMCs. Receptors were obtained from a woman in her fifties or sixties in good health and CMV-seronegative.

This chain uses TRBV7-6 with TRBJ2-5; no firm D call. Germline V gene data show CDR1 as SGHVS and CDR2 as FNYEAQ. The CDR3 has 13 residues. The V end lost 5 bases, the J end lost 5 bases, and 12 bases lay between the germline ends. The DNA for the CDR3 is TGTGCCAGCAGCCCTTTGGCTTTGGAGACCCAGTACTTC. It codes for CASSPLALETQYF.

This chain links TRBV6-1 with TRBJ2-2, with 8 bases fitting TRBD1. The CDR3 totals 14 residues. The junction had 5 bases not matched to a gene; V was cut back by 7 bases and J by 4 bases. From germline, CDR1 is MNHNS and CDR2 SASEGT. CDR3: CASNDRGGTGELFF. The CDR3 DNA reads TGTGCCAGCAACGACAGGGGCGGCACCGGGGAGCTGTTTTTT.

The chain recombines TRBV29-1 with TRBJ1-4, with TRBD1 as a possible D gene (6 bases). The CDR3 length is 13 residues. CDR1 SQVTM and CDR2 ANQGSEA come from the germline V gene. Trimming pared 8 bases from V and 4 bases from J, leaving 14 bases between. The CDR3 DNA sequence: TGCAGCTACAGGGTTGGAGTTAATGAAAAACTGTTTTTT. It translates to CSYRVGVNEKLFF.

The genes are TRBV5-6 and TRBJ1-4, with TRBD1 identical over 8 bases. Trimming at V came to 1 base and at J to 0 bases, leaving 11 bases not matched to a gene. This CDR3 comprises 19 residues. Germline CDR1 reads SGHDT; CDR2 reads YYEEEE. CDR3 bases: TGTGCCAGCAGCTTGATTGCGGGACAGGAGACGACAACTAATGAAAAACTGTTTTTT. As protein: CASSLIAGQETTTNEKLFF.

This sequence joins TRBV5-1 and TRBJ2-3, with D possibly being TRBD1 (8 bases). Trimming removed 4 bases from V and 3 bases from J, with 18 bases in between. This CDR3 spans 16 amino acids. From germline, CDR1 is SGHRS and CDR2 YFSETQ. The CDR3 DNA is TGCGCCAGCAGCCTAGGACAGGGAGGGGGTACAGATACGCAGTATTTT. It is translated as CASSLGQGGGTDTQYF.

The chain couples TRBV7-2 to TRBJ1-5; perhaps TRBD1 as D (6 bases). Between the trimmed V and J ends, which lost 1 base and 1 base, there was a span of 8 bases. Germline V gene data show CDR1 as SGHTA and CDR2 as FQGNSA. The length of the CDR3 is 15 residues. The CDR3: CASSLGTVSNQPQHF. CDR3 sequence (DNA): TGTGCCAGCAGCTTAGGGACAGTAAGCAATCAGCCCCAGCATTTT.

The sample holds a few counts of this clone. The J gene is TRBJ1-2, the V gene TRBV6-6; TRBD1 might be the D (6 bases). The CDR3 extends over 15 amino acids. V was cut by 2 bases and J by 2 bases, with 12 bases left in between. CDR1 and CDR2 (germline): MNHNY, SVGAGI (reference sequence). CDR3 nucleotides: TGTGCCAGCAGTTACAGGGGGGGACCAAACTATGGCTACACCTTC. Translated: CASSYRGGPNYGYTF.

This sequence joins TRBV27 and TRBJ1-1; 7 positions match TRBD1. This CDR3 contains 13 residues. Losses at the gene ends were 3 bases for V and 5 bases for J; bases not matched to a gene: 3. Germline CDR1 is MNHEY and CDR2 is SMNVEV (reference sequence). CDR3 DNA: TGTGCCAGCAGTTTCCAGGGGGAAACTGAAGCTTTCTTT. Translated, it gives CASSFQGETEAFF.

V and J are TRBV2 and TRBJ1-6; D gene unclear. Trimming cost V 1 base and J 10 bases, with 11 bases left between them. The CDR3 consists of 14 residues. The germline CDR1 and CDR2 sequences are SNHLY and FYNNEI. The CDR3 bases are TGTGCCAGCAGTGAAGTACGAGTGGGCTCACCCCTCCACTTT. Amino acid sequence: CASSEVRVGSPLHF.

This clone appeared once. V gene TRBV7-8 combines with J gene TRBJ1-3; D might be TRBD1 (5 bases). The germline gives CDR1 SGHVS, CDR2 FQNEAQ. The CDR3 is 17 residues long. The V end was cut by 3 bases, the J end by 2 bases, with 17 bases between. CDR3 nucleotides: TGTGCCAGCAGCTTGAATTCCGGGACTTATACTGGAAACACCATATATTTT. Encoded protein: CASSLNSGTYTGNTIYF.